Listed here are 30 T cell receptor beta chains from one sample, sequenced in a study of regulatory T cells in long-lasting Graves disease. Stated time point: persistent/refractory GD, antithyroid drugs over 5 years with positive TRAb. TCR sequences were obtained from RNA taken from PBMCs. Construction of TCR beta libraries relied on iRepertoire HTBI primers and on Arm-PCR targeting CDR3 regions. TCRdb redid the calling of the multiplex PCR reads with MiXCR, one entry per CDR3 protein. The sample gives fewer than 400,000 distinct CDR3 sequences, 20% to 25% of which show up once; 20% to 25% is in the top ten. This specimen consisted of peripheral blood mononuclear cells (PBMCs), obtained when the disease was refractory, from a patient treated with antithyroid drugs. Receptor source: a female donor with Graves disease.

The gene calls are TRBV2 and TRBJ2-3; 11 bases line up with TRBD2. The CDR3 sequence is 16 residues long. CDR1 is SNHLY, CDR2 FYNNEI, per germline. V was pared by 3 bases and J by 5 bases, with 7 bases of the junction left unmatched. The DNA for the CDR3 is TGTGCCAGCAGTGAGGGAAGGCTAGCGGGAGGAGATACGCAGTATTTT. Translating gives CASSEGRLAGGDTQYF.

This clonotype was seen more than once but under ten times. The CDR3 DNA is TGCAGTCCCCACCTAGCGGGAGAATTCTACGAGCAGTACTTC. Protein product: CSPHLAGEFYEQYF. The J gene is TRBJ2-7, the V gene TRBV20-1; the match to TRBD2 covers 10 bases. The germline V gene has CDR1 DFQATT and CDR2 SNEGSKA (reference sequence). V lost 8 bases to trimming and J lost 3 bases; unmatched junction nucleotides: 10. The length of the CDR3 is 14 residues.

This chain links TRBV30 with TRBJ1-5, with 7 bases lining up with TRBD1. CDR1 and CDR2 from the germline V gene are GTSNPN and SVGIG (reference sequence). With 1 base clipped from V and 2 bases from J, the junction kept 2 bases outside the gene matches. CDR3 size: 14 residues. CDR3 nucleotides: TGTGCCTGGAGTGGACAGGGCGGCAATCAGCCCCAGCATTTT. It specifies CAWSGQGGNQPQHF.

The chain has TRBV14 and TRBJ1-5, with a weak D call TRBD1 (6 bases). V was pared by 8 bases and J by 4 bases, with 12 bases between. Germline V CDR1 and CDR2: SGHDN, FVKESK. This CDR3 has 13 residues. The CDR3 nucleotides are TGTGCCAGCCCCCGGGGGCAAAATCAGCCCCAGCATTTT. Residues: CASPRGQNQPQHF.

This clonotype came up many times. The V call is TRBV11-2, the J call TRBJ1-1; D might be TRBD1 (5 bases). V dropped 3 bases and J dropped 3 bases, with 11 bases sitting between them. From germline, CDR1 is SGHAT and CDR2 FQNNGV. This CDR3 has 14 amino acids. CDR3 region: CASSFNRGDTEAFF. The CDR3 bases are TGTGCCAGCAGCTTCAATAGGGGTGACACTGAAGCTTTCTTT.

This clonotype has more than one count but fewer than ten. The CDR3 DNA sequence: TGTGCCAGTAGTATAGACGGCGGTAGCAATCAGCCCCAGCATTTT. Encoded protein: CASSIDGGSNQPQHF. The chain links TRBV19 to TRBJ1-5; D gene uncertain. Germline-derived CDR1 and CDR2 are LNHDA and SQIVND (reference sequence). The CDR3 runs to 15 residues. The V end lost 0 bases, the J end lost 0 bases, and 6 bases lay between the germline ends.

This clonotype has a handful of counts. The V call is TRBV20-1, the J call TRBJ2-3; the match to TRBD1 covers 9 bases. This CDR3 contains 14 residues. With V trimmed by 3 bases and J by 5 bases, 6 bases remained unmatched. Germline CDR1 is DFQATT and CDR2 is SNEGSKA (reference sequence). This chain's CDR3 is CSARRTGAGDTQYF. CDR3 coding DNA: TGCAGTGCTAGGAGGACAGGGGCGGGAGATACGCAGTATTTT.

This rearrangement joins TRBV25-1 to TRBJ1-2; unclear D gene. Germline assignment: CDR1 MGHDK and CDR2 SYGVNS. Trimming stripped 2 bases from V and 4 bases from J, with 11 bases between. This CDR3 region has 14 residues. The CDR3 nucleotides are TGTGCCAGCAGTGAAACCGAGGTTTCCTATGGCTACACCTTC. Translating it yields CASSETEVSYGYTF.

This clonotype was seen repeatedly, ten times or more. The CDR3 DNA is TGTGCCAGCAGTTTAGTGGGACTAGCGTTGAAGGCCTACGAGCAGTACTTC. It yields the protein CASSLVGLALKAYEQYF. The chain has TRBV12-3 or TRBV12-4 and TRBJ2-7, with 10 bases fitting TRBD2. After removal of 1 base from V and 2 bases from J, the junction contained 8 bases not matched to a gene. This CDR3 spans 17 amino acids.

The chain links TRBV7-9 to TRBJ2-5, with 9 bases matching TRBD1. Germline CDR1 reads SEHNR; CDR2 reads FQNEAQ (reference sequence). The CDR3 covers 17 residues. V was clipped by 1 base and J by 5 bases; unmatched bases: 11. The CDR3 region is CASSLVTSDRGSETQYF. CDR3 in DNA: TGTGCCAGCAGCTTAGTGACCTCCGACAGGGGGTCGGAGACCCAGTACTTC. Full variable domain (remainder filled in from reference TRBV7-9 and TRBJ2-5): DTGVSQNPRHKITKRGQNVTFRCDPISEHNRLYWYRQTLGQGPEFLTYFQNEAQLEKSRLLSDRFSAERPKGSFSTLEIQRTEQGDSAMYLCASSLVTSDRGSETQYFGPGTRLLVL.

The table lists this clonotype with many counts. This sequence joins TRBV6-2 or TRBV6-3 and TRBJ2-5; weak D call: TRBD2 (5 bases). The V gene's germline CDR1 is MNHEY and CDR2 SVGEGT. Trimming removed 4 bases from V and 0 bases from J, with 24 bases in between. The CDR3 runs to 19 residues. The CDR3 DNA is TGTGCCAGCAGTTCTTCCCCTTTAGTCGGAGGAGGACACCAAGAGACCCAGTACTTC. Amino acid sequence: CASSSSPLVGGGHQETQYF.

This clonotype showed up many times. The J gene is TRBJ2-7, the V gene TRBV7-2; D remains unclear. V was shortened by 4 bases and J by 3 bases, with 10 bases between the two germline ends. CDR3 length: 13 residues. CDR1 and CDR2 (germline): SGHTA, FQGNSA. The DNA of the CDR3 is TGTGCCAGCAGCTCCGCTGACATCTACGAGCAGTACTTC. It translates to CASSSADIYEQYF.

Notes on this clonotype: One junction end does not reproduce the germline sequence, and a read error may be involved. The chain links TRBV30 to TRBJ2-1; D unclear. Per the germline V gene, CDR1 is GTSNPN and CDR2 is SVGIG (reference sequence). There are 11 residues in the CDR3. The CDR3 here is CAWTVYNERFF. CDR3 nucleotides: TGTGCCTGGACCGTGTACAATGAGCGGTTCTTC.

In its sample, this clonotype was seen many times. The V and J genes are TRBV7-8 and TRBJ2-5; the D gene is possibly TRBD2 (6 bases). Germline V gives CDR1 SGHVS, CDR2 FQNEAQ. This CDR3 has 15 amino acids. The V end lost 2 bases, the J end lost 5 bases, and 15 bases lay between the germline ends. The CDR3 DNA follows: TGTGCCAGCAGCTTACGGAGGGGTTCGTGGGAGACCCAGTACTTC. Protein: CASSLRRGSWETQYF.

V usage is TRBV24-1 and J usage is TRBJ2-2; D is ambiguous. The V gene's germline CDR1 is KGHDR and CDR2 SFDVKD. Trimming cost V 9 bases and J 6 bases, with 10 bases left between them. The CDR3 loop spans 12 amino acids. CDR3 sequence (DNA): TGTGCCACCTCAACAGTTTCCGGGGAGCTGTTTTTT. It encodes CATSTVSGELFF.

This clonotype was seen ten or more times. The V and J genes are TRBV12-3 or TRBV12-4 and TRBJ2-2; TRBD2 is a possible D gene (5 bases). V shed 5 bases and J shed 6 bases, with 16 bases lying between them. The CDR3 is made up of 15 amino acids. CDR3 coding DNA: TGTGCCAGCAGTCCTACTAGGATAGGTGCCGGGGAGCTGTTTTTT. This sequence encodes CASSPTRIGAGELFF.

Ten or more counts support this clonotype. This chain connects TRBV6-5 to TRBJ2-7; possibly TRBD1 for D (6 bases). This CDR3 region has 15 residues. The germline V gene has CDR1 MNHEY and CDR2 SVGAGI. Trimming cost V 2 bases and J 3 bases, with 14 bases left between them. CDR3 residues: CASSYQPDSHYEQYF. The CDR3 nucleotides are TGTGCCAGCAGTTACCAACCGGACAGCCACTACGAGCAGTACTTC.

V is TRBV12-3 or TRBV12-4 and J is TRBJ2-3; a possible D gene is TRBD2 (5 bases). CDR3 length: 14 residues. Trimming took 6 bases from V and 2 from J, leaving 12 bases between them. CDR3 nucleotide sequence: TGTGCCAGCAGAGTTAGCGCCGCCACAGATACGCAGTATTTT. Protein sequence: CASRVSAATDTQYF.

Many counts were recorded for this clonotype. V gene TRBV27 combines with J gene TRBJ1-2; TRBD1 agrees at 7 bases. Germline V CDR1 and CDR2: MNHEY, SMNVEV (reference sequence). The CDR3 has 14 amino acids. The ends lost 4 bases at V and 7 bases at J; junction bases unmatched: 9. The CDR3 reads CASSWGGAGGGYTF. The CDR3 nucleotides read TGTGCCAGCAGTTGGGGGGGAGCAGGGGGTGGCTACACCTTC.

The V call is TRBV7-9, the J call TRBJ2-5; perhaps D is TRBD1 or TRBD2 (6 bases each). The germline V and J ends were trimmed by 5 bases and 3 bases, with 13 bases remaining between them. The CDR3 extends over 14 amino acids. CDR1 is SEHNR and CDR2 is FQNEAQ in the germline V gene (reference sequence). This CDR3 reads CASSAYREEETQYF. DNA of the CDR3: TGTGCCAGCAGCGCATACAGGGAGGAAGAGACCCAGTACTTC.

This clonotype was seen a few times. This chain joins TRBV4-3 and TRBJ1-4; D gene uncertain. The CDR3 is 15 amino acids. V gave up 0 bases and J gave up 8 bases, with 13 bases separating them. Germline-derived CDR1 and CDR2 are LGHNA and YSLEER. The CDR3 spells CASSQDLGMGEKLFF. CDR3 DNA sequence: TGCGCCAGCAGCCAAGACTTAGGGATGGGAGAAAAACTGTTTTTT.

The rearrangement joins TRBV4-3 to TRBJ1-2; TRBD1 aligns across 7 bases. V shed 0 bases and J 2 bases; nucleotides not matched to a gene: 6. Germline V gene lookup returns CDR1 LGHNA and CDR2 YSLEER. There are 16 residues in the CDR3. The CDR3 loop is CASSQDTGQDNYGYTF. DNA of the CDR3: TGCGCCAGCAGCCAAGATACCGGACAGGACAACTATGGCTACACCTTC.

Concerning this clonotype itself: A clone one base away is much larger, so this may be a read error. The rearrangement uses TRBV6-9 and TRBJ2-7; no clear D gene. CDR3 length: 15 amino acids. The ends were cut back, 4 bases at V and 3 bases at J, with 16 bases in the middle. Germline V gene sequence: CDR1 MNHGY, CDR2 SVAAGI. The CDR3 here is CASSSLVGLIYEQYF. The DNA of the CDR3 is TGTGCCAGCAGTTCCCTGGTGGGTTTGATCTACGAGCAGTACTTC.

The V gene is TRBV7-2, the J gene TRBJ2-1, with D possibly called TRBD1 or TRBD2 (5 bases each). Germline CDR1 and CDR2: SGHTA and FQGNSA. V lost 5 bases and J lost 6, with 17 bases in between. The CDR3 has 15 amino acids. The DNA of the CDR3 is TGTGCCAGCAGCCCTGGGACGGCTAGAGGCAATGAGCAGTTCTTC. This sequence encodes CASSPGTARGNEQFF.

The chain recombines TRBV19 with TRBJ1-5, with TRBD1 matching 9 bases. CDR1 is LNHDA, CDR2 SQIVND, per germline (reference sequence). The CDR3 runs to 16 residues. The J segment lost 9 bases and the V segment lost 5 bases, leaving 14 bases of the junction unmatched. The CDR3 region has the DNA TGTGCCAGTAGTGAAACCGGGACAGGGATGGGCGGGCCCCAGCATTTT. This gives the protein CASSETGTGMGGPQHF.

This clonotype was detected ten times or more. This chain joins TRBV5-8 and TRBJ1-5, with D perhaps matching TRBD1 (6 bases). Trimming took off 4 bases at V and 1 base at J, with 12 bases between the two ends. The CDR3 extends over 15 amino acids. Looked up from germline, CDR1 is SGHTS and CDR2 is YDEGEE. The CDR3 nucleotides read TGTGCCAGCAGCGATGGGACACTGAGCAATCAGCCCCAGCATTTT. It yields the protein CASSDGTLSNQPQHF.

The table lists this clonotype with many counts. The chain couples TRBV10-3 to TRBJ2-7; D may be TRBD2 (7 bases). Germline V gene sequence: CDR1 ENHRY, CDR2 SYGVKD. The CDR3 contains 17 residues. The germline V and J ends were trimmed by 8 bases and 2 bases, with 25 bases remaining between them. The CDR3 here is CAIANPVGGLVAYEQYF. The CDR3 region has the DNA TGTGCCATCGCCAATCCGGTGGGGGGGCTCGTAGCCTACGAGCAGTACTTC.

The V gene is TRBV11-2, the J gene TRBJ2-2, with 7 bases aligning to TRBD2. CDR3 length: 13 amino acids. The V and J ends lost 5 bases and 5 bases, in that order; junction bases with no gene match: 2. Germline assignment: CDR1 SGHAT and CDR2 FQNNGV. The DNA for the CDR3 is TGTGCCAGCAGCGGGAGGGAGACCGGGGAGCTGTTTTTT. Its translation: CASSGRETGELFF.

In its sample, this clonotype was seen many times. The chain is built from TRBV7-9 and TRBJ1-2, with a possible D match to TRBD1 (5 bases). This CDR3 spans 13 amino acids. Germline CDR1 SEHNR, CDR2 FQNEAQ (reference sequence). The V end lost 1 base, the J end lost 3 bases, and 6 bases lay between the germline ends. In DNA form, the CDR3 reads TGTGCCAGCAGCTTAGGCAGGGACTATGGCTACACCTTC. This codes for CASSLGRDYGYTF.

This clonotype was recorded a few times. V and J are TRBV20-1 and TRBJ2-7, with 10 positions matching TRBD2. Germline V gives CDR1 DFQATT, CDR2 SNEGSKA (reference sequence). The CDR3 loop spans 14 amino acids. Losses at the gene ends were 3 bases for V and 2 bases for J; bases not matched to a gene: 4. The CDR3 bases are TGCAGTGCTAGGGATAGCGGGAGGCCCTACGAGCAGTACTTC. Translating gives CSARDSGRPYEQYF.